The rows below give T cell receptor beta chains drawn from one sample of a study of T cell responses to AZD1222 COVID-19 vaccine. Generated by immunoSEQ multiplex PCR, the TCRdb table keeps only in-frame clones and is missing some. The table has approximately 120,000 clones, 70% to 85% seen once. Sequenced material: peripheral blood, taken 28 days after the second AZD1222 dose. Receptors were obtained from an adult who received the AZD1222 COVID-19 vaccine. CDR3s include the opening cysteine and the closing phenylalanine or tryptophan. The D gene is left open where the match is weak. Clone size is shown for a subset of rows, as once, few, many or a class of expanded clone.

D,V,length,size,J,DNA,CDR3
-,TRBV19,13,few,TRBJ1-5,TGTGCCAGTAGATCAGGGTATTGGCAGCCCCAGCATTTT,CASRSGYWQPQHF
-,TRBV28,13,few,TRBJ1-2,TGTGCCAGCACCCAGGGACGGCACTATGGCTACACCTTC,CASTQGRHYGYTF
TRBD1,TRBV4-3,16,-,TRBJ2-7,TGCGCCAGCAGCCACCTGACAGGGGGCCCCTCCTACGAGCAGTACTTC,CASSHLTGGPSYEQYF
-,TRBV7-2,18,-,TRBJ2-7,TGTGCCAGCAGCCCCACCGTTGGCGCCCCCTGGAGCGTTTACGAGCAGTACTTC,CASSPTVGAPWSVYEQYF
TRBD1,TRBV28,13,-,TRBJ1-1,TGTGCCAGCAGAATACAGGGGGGCACTGAAGCTTTCTTT,CASRIQGGTEAFF
-,TRBV5-1,14,few,TRBJ1-2,TGCGCCAGCAGTTTTGGCTGGGGACTGGAGGGCTACACCTTC,CASSFGWGLEGYTF
-,TRBV7-9,14,-,TRBJ1-1,TGTGCCAGCAGCTTAGGTGTGGGGGTCACTGAAGCTTTCTTT,CASSLGVGVTEAFF
-,TRBV10-3,16,-,TRBJ1-6,TGTGCCATCAGTACCCCGAAGGGGATAAATAATTCACCCCTCCACTTT,CAISTPKGINNSPLHF
TRBD1,TRBV19,14,-,TRBJ2-2,TGTGCCACCAGGAGGACAGGAGACACCGGGGAGCTGTTTTTT,CATRRTGDTGELFF
-,TRBV3-1/TRBV3-2,13,-,TRBJ2-2,TGTGCCAGCAGCCCCGGTTATCCCGGGGAGCTGTTTTTT,CASSPGYPGELFF
-,TRBV6-5,15,once,TRBJ2-7,TGTGCCAGCAGGACGACTGGAGGGAGAACCTACGAGCAGTACTTC,CASRTTGGRTYEQYF
-,TRBV11-1,14,-,TRBJ1-2,TGTGCCAGCAGCTTAGTCCCGGCGGACTATGGCTACACCTTC,CASSLVPADYGYTF
-,TRBV7-8,14,-,TRBJ1-1,TGTGCCAGCAGCTTGCAAAGTGTGAACACTGAAGCTTTCTTT,CASSLQSVNTEAFF
-,TRBV19,13,few,TRBJ1-2,TGTGCCAGCGCTCCGTACAGGGTCTATGGCTACACCTTC,CASAPYRVYGYTF
-,TRBV12-2,15,few,TRBJ1-5,TGTGCAAGTCGCTTCCGGTTCAGGCCCTATCAGCCCCAGCATTTT,CASRFRFRPYQPQHF
TRBD2,TRBV9,14,-,TRBJ2-1,TGTGCCAGCAGGGGGGGACTAGGACACAATGAGCAGTTCTTC,CASRGGLGHNEQFF
-,TRBV10-2,13,-,TRBJ1-3,TGCGCCAGTTCCGGCCCCTCTGGAAACACCATATATTTT,CASSGPSGNTIYF
TRBD1,TRBV6-5,15,-,TRBJ1-1,TGTGCCAGCAGTTACCGTGTAGGGGGCTTCACTGAAGCTTTCTTT,CASSYRVGGFTEAFF
-,TRBV4-2,16,once,TRBJ1-5,TGTGCCAGCAGCCAAGATCTGGCGGCAGAGAATCAGCCCCAGCATTTT,CASSQDLAAENQPQHF
TRBD1,TRBV7-9,15,once,TRBJ1-4,TGTGCCAGCAGCCTGGACAGGGTTTCCTATGAAAAACTGTTTTTT,CASSLDRVSYEKLFF
-,TRBV14,12,few,TRBJ1-2,TGTGCCAGCAGCCAAGCATTGGGTGGCTACACCTTC,CASSQALGGYTF
TRBD1,TRBV30,14,few,TRBJ1-2,TGTGCCTGGAGCGTCAACAGGGGTGTGGGTGGCTACACCTTC,CAWSVNRGVGGYTF
-,TRBV6-5,14,-,TRBJ2-7,TGTGCCAGCAGCCCCCGGGGGACCTCCTACGAGCAGTACTTC,CASSPRGTSYEQYF
-,TRBV2,16,-,TRBJ1-6,TGTGCCAGCAGTGAGGAGGGTAGCTCCTATAATTCACCCCTCCACTTT,CASSEEGSSYNSPLHF
-,TRBV3-1/TRBV3-2,17,once,TRBJ1-1,TGTGCCAGCAGCCAAGGGGACCGCGACCAATTGAACACTGAAGCTTTCTTT,CASSQGDRDQLNTEAFF
TRBD1,TRBV7-8,15,once,TRBJ2-1,TGTGCCAGCAGCTTCTTCAGGGGGCCTTTTAATGAGCAGTTCTTC,CASSFFRGPFNEQFF
-,TRBV10-3,16,-,TRBJ1-1,TGTGCCATCAGTGGTCGGGACGGAGCCTCGAACACTGAAGCTTTCTTT,CAISGRDGASNTEAFF
-,TRBV7-3,13,-,TRBJ2-1,TGTGCCAGCAGCTTATCCCCGGGGCATGAGCAGTTCTTC,CASSLSPGHEQFF